The TCR beta chain under discussion was sequenced for a study of T-cell reconstitution after alpha-beta-depleted transplantation in children. The study, taken as a whole, reports: Surviving recipient T cells and thymic progenitors underlay high day-60 TCRbeta diversity in some patients. Among T cells one year after transplant, newly produced cells accounted for most counts and diversity. Reportedly, roughly two months post-transplant, alpha-beta T cells arose from several hundred expanded graft clones.

It was with unique molecular identifiers that the TCRbeta library was prepared. TCRdb re-analysed the PCR reads in MiXCR, keeping a single row per CDR3 protein. This sample carries fewer than 700,000 distinct CDR3 sequences, 23% of them seen once, and the ten largest clones take 14%. This clonotype was found a few times. Its specificity is not known. The V and J ends lost 0 bases and 5 bases, in that order; junction bases with no gene match: 9. Germline CDR1 DFQATT, CDR2 SNEGSKA (reference sequence). The CDR3 extends over 18 amino acids. The chain links TRBV20-1 to TRBJ2-6, with 11 bases matching TRBD1. This TCR came from a boy in the first two years of life who had a stem cell transplant for acute myeloid leukemia, so the T cells may come from the graft donor. The material was PBMCs, mostly from graft donor cells, obtained 360 days after TCRalphabeta/CD19-depleted stem cell transplant. CDR3 region: CSARELPGQGVRANVLTF. The CDR3 DNA is TGCAGTGCTAGAGAGCTCCCGGGACAGGGGGTTAGGGCCAACGTCCTGACTTTC.